The text below deals with one T cell receptor beta chain. The antigen is unknown. The study made its TCR cDNA through 5'RACE template switching. That step introduced a universal primer site along with UMIs. TCRdb reprocessed the 5' RACE reads with MiXCR, giving one entry per CDR3 protein. The sample lists 200,000 to 300,000 distinct CDR3 sequences, over 10% occurring once. This specimen comes from a study of T cells after yellow fever vaccination. Study-level information: Those fractions that held only low numbers of cells were prepared using the SMART-Seq v4 Ultra Low Input RNA kit. Notes on the study in general: Secondary responses were weaker yet peaked faster, day 5 versus 15.

Germline lookup yields CDR1 LNHNV and CDR2 YYDKDF (reference sequence). The CDR3 spans 15 residues. The V and J ends lost 0 bases and 7 bases respectively, with 13 bases between them. This TCR was recovered from a man aged 25 to 40 who received the YFV17D yellow fever vaccine. The source material was CD4+ T cells sorted from PBMCs, sampled 45 days after the yellow fever booster vaccination. The chain uses TRBV15 and TRBJ2-1; possible D gene TRBD2, 7 bases. DNA of the CDR3: TGTGCCACCAGCAGAGAGAGGGGGGGTGGGAATGAGCAGTTCTTC. Residues: CATSRERGGGNEQFF.